These T cell receptor beta chains were read from a single sample in a study of identifying expanded T cells in peripheral blood. Clones were sequenced by immunoSEQ multiplex PCR, and TCRdb holds only the in-frame ones, with some missing. This sample yields about 90,000 clones, of which more than 75% are seen a single time; 4% to 5.5% belongs to the top ten. Source material: blood. The receptors were gathered from a person aged 18-69 years in good health. CDR3s include the opening cysteine and the closing phenylalanine or tryptophan. The D gene is left open where the match is weak. Size values are once, few and many counts, or a class for expanded clones, and some rows have none.

j_call | clone_size | d_call | v_call | cdr3_aa | cdr3_nt
TRBJ2-4 | - | - | TRBV6-6 | CASRRVEALSKNIQYF | TGTGCCAGCAGGCGGGTGGAGGCACTTTCCAAAAACATTCAGTACTTC
TRBJ1-5 | - | - | TRBV5-6 | CASSPRRAPQPQHF | TGTGCCAGCTCCCCTAGGAGGGCCCCCCAGCCCCAGCATTTT
TRBJ1-1 | - | - | TRBV4-3 | CASSQGRIGTDLTPMNTEAFF | TGCGCCAGCAGCCAAGGGAGGATAGGAACCGATTTGACCCCCATGAACACTGAAGCTTTCTTT
TRBJ2-1 | - | - | TRBV15 | CATSRTFDGEEQFF | TGTGCCACCAGCCGGACATTCGACGGGGAGGAGCAGTTCTTC
TRBJ1-1 | - | - | TRBV4-3 | CASSQGRTGMNTEAFF | TGCGCCAGCAGCCAAGGTCGCACAGGCATGAACACTGAAGCTTTCTTT
TRBJ1-1 | once | - | TRBV5-8 | CASNPDGGVGLQNTEAFF | TGTGCCAGCAACCCTGATGGAGGGGTTGGTCTCCAGAACACTGAAGCTTTCTTT
TRBJ2-3 | - | TRBD2 | TRBV2 | CASSEWGGMRTDTQYF | TGTGCCAGCAGTGAATGGGGGGGGATGCGCACAGATACGCAGTATTTT
TRBJ1-4 | - | - | TRBV6-1 | CASSGRSTELFF | TGTGCCAGCAGTGGACGAAGTACTGAACTGTTTTTT
TRBJ2-3 | - | TRBD1 | TRBV7-6 | CASSPRTGGDTQYF | TGTGCCAGCAGCCCTCGGACAGGGGGAGATACGCAGTATTTT
TRBJ1-2 | - | - | TRBV7-9 | CASSKERAGDYGYTF | TGTGCCAGCAGCAAAGAGAGGGCCGGAGACTATGGCTACACCTTC
TRBJ2-1 | once | - | TRBV7-9 | CASSSQGSTGSLSYNEQFF | TGTGCCAGCAGCTCCCAAGGTTCTACAGGGTCCCTCTCCTACAATGAGCAGTTCTTC
TRBJ2-7 | - | TRBD1 | TRBV11-1 | CASSLAGTGAEEQYF | TGTGCCAGCAGCTTAGCTGGGACAGGGGCCGAGGAGCAGTACTTC
TRBJ2-7 | - | - | TRBV20-1 | CSAGVGYEQYF | TGCAGTGCAGGGGTGGGGTACGAGCAGTACTTC
TRBJ2-3 | - | TRBD1 | TRBV5-1 | CASSFGTGGSASTDTQYF | TGCGCCAGCAGCTTCGGGACAGGGGGTTCGGCTAGCACAGATACGCAGTATTTT
TRBJ2-3 | - | - | TRBV5-1 | CASSLGSGDTQYF | TGCGCCAGCAGCTTGGGGTCAGGAGATACGCAGTATTTT
TRBJ1-6 | few | - | TRBV2 | CAFMSRQGSNSPLHF | TGTGCCTTTATGTCCCGGCAGGGCTCCAATTCACCCCTCCACTTT
TRBJ2-5 | - | - | TRBV7-2 | CASSLGQGPWETQYF | TGTGCCAGCAGCTTAGGGCAGGGGCCCTGGGAGACCCAGTACTTC
TRBJ1-2 | - | TRBD1 | TRBV7-2 | CASSQGGFLLDGYTF | TGTGCCAGCAGCCAGGGGGGGTTTCTTTTGGATGGCTACACCTTC
TRBJ1-1 | - | TRBD1 | TRBV6-6 | CASRPTGALNTEAFF | TGTGCCAGCAGACCCACAGGGGCCCTGAACACTGAAGCTTTCTTT
TRBJ1-1 | few | - | TRBV9 | CASSVEVVPNAEAFF | TGTGCCAGCAGCGTAGAGGTGGTACCTAACGCTGAAGCTTTCTTT
TRBJ1-2 | few | - | TRBV10-3 | CAVTPTGYDGYTF | TGTGCCGTGACGCCCACAGGGTACGATGGCTACACCTTC
TRBJ1-1 | few | - | TRBV20-1 | CSARGNTEAFF | TGCAGTGCTAGAGGGAACACTGAAGCTTTCTTT
TRBJ2-5 | - | - | TRBV9 | CASSVAGRGGRETQYF | TGTGCCAGCAGCGTAGCCGGGAGAGGGGGTAGGGAGACCCAGTACTTC
TRBJ2-7 | - | TRBD1 | TRBV7-8 | CASSPRSTGTPYEQYF | TGTGCCAGCAGCCCACGATCGACAGGGACCCCCTACGAGCAGTACTTC
TRBJ1-3 | few | - | TRBV9 | CASRESSGNTIYF | TGTGCCAGCAGGGAGTCATCGGGAAACACCATATATTTT
TRBJ2-2 | once | - | TRBV27 | CASSWGVGELFF | TGTGCCAGCAGCTGGGGGGTCGGGGAGCTGTTTTTT
TRBJ1-1 | - | - | TRBV7-2 | CASQRTKNTEAFF | TGTGCCAGCCAGAGGACAAAGAACACTGAAGCTTTCTTT
TRBJ2-5 | few | - | TRBV29-1 | CSARAGQETQYF | TGCAGCGCGAGGGCAGGCCAAGAGACCCAGTACTTC
TRBJ1-2 | - | TRBD1 | TRBV19 | CASSIDRGYYGYTF | TGTGCCAGTAGTATAGACAGGGGGTACTATGGCTACACCTTC
TRBJ1-4 | few | - | TRBV7-8 | CASSFPGQETNEKLFF | TGTGCCAGCAGCTTCCCGGGACAAGAAACTAATGAAAAACTGTTTTTT
TRBJ1-1 | - | - | TRBV5-6 | CASSSGPDTEAFF | TGTGCCAGCAGTTCAGGGCCGGACACTGAAGCTTTCTTT
TRBJ1-2 | - | - | TRBV15 | CATSRVAPAGPGDGYTF | TGTGCCACCAGCAGAGTGGCCCCGGCAGGGCCCGGCGATGGCTACACCTTC
TRBJ1-1 | - | - | TRBV6-6 | CASSSTSSEAFF | TGTGCCAGCAGCTCCACGAGTTCTGAAGCTTTCTTT
TRBJ2-1 | few | - | TRBV30 | CAWGVLRQFF | TGTGCCTGGGGGGTTTTAAGGCAGTTCTTC
TRBJ2-5 | - | - | TRBV7-2 | CASSPNRAETQYF | TGTGCCAGCAGCCCTAACAGGGCCGAGACCCAGTACTTC
TRBJ2-7 | - | TRBD2 | TRBV6-1 | CASVRARTSSYEQYF | TGTGCCAGTGTTAGGGCCAGGACTAGCTCCTACGAGCAGTACTTC
TRBJ2-7 | - | - | TRBV4-3 | CASSQVLLSSYEQYF | TGCGCCAGCAGCCAAGTTCTACTGTCATCCTACGAGCAGTACTTC
TRBJ2-5 | - | - | TRBV6-1 | CASTLGGLEETQYF | TGTGCCAGCACCCTCGGCGGTCTCGAAGAGACCCAGTACTTC
TRBJ1-6 | - | TRBD1 | TRBV11-3 | CASSPTGDRNSPLHF | TGTGCCAGCAGCCCGACAGGGGATCGGAATTCACCCCTCCACTTT
TRBJ2-3 | - | - | TRBV27 | CASTLDWGRTDTQYF | TGTGCCAGCACCCTAGATTGGGGTAGGACAGATACGCAGTATTTT